What follows are 6 T cell receptor beta chains derived from one specimen sequenced in a study of control samples from healthy donors and cancer patients. TCRdb keeps only in-frame clones here, not all; method: immunoSEQ multiplex PCR. The sample contains around 90,000 clones, around 81% of which appear only once. The sample consisted of blood. These receptors all come from a man aged 25-45 years in good health.

V gene TRBV6-5 combines with J gene TRBJ1-6; D remains ambiguous. The CDR3 contains 15 residues. Germline assignment: CDR1 MNHEY and CDR2 SVGAGI. V lost 8 bases and J 5 bases, leaving 16 bases between the germline ends. For the CDR3, the DNA is TGTGCCAGCGACCTGGGAGGTTTCGATAATTCACCCCTCCACTTT. It specifies CASDLGGFDNSPLHF.

The V gene is TRBV5-6, the J gene TRBJ2-2; D is ambiguous. CDR3 length: 15 amino acids. From germline, CDR1 is SGHDT and CDR2 YYEEEE. Trimming took off 2 bases at V and 6 bases at J, with 14 bases between the two ends. CDR3 sequence: CASSFVGQSAGELFF. The CDR3 DNA reads as TGTGCCAGCAGCTTCGTGGGCCAGTCGGCCGGGGAGCTGTTTTTT.

The chain links TRBV27 to TRBJ1-5, with 8 bases that match TRBD1. The junction had 3 bases not matched to a gene; V was cut back by 3 bases and J by 2 bases. The CDR3 length is 15 residues. Germline loops: CDR1 MNHEY, CDR2 SMNVEV (reference sequence). The CDR3, as DNA: TGTGCCAGCAGTTTTTCAGGGGGCGGCAATCAGCCCCAGCATTTT. It codes for CASSFSGGGNQPQHF.

This clone has more than one count but fewer than ten. This sequence joins TRBV28 and TRBJ1-2; D remains ambiguous. Trimming took 2 bases from V and 7 from J, leaving 5 bases between them. The germline V gene encodes CDR1 MDHEN and CDR2 SYDVKM. The CDR3 spans 11 residues. The CDR3 DNA reads as TGTGCCAGCAGTTTAACTTCTGGCTACACCTTC. Translating it yields CASSLTSGYTF.

The V call is TRBV10-3, the J call TRBJ1-5; D gene unclear. V gave up 0 bases and J gave up 0 bases, with 3 bases separating them. Germline V CDR1 and CDR2: ENHRY, SYGVKD. CDR3 length equals 14 residues. CDR3 protein: CAISESPSNQPQHF. The CDR3 nucleotides are TGTGCCATCAGTGAGTCCCCTAGCAATCAGCCCCAGCATTTT.

The chain carries TRBV19 and TRBJ2-7; the D gene could be TRBD1 or TRBD2 (5 bases each). With 0 bases removed from V and 0 bases from J, the gap between germline ends came to 9 bases. CDR1 is LNHDA, CDR2 SQIVND, per germline (reference sequence). The CDR3 covers 15 residues. In DNA form, the CDR3 reads TGTGCCAGTAGTATAGAGGGGACGGGCTCCTACGAGCAGTACTTC. This sequence encodes CASSIEGTGSYEQYF. The whole variable domain, remainder taken from reference TRBV19 and TRBJ2-7, is DGGITQSPKYLFRKEGQNVTLSCEQNLNHDAMYWYRQDPGQGLRLIYYSQIVNDFQKGDIAEGYSVSREKKESFPLTVTSAQKNPTAFYLCASSIEGTGSYEQYFGPGTRLTVT.